What follows is one T cell receptor (beta chain) and its context. Its antigen is undetermined. This entry comes from a study of cytomegalovirus exposure and HLA in healthy donors. Vbeta (60) and Jbeta (13) primers were used in the PCR. Generated by immunoSEQ multiplex PCR, the TCRdb table keeps only in-frame clones and is missing some. Its table lists under 90,000 clones. Study observations and caveats: Researchers reported from a later analysis that most CMV-associated TCR beta chains appeared HLA-restricted.

V trimming: 2 bases; J trimming: 8 bases; junction bases outside the gene matches: 4. CDR3 size: 14 residues. Germline V gives CDR1 SGHTA, CDR2 FQGNSA. This chain links TRBV7-2 with TRBJ2-4; 9 nucleotides agree with TRBD1. The sample taken for sequencing was PBMCs. The clonotype comes from a man in his fifties or sixties in good health and CMV-seropositive. CDR3 in DNA: TGTGCCAGCAGCTTATGGGGACAGGGAGACATTCAGTACTTC. Translated: CASSLWGQGDIQYF.